The rows below give T cell receptor beta chains drawn from one sample of a study of blood T cells in healthy people across ages. TCRdb re-derived calls from the 5' RACE reads in MiXCR, one entry per CDR3 protein. The profile covers hundreds of thousands of distinct CDR3 sequences, with under 55% appearing a single time and around 25% taken by the ten largest. The sample comprised blood. These receptors were obtained from an elderly man in good health. Each CDR3 is given with its conserved first and last residue. Only some rows state a clone size, as once, few, many or a class for expanded clones.

TRBJ1-6	TRBV14	.	CASSQRSLGTNSPLHF
TRBJ2-2	TRBV4-3	.	CASSQGTSGGRGGELFF
TRBJ1-1	TRBV7-8	many	CASSLGSGFVVTEAFF
TRBJ2-7	TRBV6-6	.	CASSDGEANYEQYF
TRBJ1-6	TRBV28	once	CASRPAGDLALHF
TRBJ2-3	TRBV6-2/TRBV6-3	.	CASIEGRLTDTQYF
TRBJ2-1	TRBV6-4	.	CASSERLAGGNEQFF
TRBJ2-1	TRBV6-6	many	CASSYSRYDNEQFF
TRBJ2-7	TRBV2	.	CASSSSTLGYEQYF
TRBJ2-3	TRBV7-9	.	CASSLVTGAFDTQYF
TRBJ2-1	TRBV4-2	many	CASSQDPGTSGANEQFF
TRBJ2-5	TRBV29-1	few	CSVPGGTSRETQYF
TRBJ2-1	TRBV29-1	few	CSVRQGAARNEQFF
TRBJ2-2	TRBV20-1	.	CSALLAVNTGELFF
TRBJ2-7	TRBV20-1	.	CSAPIYRRAYEQYF
TRBJ2-5	TRBV7-2	.	CASSSGTGWTETQYF
TRBJ2-5	TRBV20-1	.	CSARGQGQETQYF
TRBJ1-1	TRBV6-5	few	CASSYPNPDRAGTEAFF
TRBJ2-3	TRBV28	few	CASSGGGRENLHANTQYF
TRBJ2-7	TRBV20-1	.	CSAHQGDYEQYF
TRBJ2-7	TRBV20-1	.	CSATATGGRTGEQYF
TRBJ2-7	TRBV19	.	CASSMGLAVSYEQYF
TRBJ2-1	TRBV7-2	.	CASSSQGLAGGSSYNEQFF